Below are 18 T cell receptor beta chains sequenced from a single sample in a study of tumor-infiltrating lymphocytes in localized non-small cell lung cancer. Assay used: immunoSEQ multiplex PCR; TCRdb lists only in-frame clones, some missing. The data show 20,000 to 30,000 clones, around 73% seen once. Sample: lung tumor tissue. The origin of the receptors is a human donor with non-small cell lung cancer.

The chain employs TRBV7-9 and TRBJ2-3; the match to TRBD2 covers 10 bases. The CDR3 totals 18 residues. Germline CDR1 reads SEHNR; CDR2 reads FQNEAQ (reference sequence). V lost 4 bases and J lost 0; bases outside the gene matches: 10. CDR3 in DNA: TGTGCCAGCAGCTCCAGACTAGCGGGTGCCGCTAGCACAGATACGCAGTATTTT. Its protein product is CASSSRLAGAASTDTQYF.

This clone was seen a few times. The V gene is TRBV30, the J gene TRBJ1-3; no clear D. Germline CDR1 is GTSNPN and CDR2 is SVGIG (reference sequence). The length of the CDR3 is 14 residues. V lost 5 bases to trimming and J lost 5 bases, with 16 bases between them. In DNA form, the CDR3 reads TGTGCCTGGCAAGAAGGGCGTTTCAGAAACACCATATATTTT. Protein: CAWQEGRFRNTIYF.

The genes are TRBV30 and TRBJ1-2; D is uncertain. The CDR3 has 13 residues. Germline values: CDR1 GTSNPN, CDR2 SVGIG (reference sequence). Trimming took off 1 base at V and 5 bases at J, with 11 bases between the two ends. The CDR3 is CAWSEPLGYGYTF. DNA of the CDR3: TGTGCCTGGAGTGAGCCCCTAGGGTATGGCTACACCTTC.

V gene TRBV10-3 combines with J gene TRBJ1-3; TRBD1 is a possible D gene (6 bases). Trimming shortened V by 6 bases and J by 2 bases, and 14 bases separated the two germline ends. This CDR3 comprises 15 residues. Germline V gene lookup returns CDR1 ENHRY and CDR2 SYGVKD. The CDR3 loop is CAISDQGPTGNTIYF. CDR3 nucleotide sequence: TGTGCCATCAGCGACCAGGGGCCAACTGGAAACACCATATATTTT.

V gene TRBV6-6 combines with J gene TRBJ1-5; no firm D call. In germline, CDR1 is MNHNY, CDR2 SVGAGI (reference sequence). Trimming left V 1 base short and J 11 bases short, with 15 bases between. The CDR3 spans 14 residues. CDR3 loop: CASSYWAEDASQHF. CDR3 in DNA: TGTGCCAGCAGTTACTGGGCTGAGGACGCGTCCCAGCATTTT.

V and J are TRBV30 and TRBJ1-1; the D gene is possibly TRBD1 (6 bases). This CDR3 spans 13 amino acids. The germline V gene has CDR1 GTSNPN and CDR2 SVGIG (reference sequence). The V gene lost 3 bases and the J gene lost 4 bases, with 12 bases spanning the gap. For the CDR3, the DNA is TGTGCCTGGAGGCCACAGGGCCGCACTGAAGCTTTCTTT. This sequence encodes CAWRPQGRTEAFF.

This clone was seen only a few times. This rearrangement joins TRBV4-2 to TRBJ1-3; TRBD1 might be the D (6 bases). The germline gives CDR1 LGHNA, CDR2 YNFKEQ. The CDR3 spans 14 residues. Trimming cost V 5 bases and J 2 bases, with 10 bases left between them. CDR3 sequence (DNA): TGTGCCAGCAGCACCACAGGGACTGGAAACACCATATATTTT. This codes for CASSTTGTGNTIYF.

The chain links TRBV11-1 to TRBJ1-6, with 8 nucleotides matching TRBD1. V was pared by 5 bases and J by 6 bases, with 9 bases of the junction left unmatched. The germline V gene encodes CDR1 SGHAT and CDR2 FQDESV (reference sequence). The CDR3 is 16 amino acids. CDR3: CASSPSRGRSNSPLHF. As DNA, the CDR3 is TGTGCCAGCAGCCCAAGCAGGGGGCGAAGTAATTCACCCCTCCACTTT.

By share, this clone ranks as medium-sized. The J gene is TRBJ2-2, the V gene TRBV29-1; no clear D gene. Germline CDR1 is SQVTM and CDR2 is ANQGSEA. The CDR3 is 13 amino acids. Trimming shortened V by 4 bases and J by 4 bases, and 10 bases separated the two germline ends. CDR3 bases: TGCAGCGTTGGGGCTTTGGGCACCGGGGAGCTGTTTTTT. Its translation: CSVGALGTGELFF.

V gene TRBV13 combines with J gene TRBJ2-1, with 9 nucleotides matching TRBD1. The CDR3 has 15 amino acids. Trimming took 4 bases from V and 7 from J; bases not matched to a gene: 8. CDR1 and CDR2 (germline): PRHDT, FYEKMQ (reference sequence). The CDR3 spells CASSSRDRDVNEQFF. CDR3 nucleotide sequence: TGTGCCAGCAGCTCCCGGGACAGGGATGTTAATGAGCAGTTCTTC.

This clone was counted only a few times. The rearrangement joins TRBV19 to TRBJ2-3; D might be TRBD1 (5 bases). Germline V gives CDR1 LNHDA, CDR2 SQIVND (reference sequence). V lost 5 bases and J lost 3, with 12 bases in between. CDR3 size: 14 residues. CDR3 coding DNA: TGTGCCAGTAGTGTTGGCGCAGGGACAGATACGCAGTATTTT. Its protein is CASSVGAGTDTQYF.

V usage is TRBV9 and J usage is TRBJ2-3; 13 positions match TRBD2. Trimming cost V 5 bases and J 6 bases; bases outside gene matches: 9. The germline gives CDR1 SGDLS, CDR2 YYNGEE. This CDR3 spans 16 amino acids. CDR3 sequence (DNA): TGTGCCAGCAGTCAACATGGACTAGCGGGGGCTGATACGCAGTATTTT. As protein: CASSQHGLAGADTQYF. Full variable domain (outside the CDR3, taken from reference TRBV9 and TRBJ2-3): DSGVTQTPKHLITATGQRVTLRCSPRSGDLSVYWYQQSLDQGLQFLIQYYNGEERAKGNILERFSAQQFPDLHSELNLSSLELGDSALYFCASSQHGLAGADTQYFGPGTRLTVL.

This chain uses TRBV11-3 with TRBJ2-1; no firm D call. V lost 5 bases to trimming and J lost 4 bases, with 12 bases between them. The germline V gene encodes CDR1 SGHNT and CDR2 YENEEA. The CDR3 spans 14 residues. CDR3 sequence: CASSRKGPYNEQFF. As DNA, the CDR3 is TGTGCCAGCAGCCGAAAGGGCCCTTACAATGAGCAGTTCTTC.

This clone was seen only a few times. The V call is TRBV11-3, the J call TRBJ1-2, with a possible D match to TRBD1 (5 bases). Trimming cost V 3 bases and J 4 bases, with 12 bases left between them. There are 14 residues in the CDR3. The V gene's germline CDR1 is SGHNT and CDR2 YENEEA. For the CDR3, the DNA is TGTGCCAGCAGCTTCCTGGACACCTCCTATGGCTACACCTTC. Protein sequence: CASSFLDTSYGYTF. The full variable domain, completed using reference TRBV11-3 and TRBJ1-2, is EAGVVQSPRYKIIEKKQPVAFWCNPISGHNTLYWYLQNLGQGPELLIRYENEEAVDDSQLPKDRFSAERLKGVDSTLKIQPAELGDSAVYLCASSFLDTSYGYTFGSGTRLTVV.

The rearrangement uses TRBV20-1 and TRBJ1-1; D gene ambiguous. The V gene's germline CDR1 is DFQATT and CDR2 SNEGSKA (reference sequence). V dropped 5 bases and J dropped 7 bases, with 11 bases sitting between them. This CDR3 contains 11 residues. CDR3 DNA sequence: TGCAGTGCTCCCCAAAGAAGTGAAGCTTTCTTT. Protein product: CSAPQRSEAFF.

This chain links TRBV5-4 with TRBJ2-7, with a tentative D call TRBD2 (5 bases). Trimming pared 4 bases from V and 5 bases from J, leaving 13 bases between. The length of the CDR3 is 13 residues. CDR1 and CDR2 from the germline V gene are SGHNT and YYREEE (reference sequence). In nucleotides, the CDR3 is TGTGCCAGCAGCACTCCTCGGGGAGACGAGCAGTACTTC. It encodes CASSTPRGDEQYF. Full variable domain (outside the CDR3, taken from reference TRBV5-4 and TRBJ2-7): ETGVTQSPTHLIKTRGQQVTLRCSSQSGHNTVSWYQQALGQGPQFIFQYYREEENGRGNFPPRFSGLQFPNYSSELNVNALELDDSALYLCASSTPRGDEQYFGPGTRLTVT.

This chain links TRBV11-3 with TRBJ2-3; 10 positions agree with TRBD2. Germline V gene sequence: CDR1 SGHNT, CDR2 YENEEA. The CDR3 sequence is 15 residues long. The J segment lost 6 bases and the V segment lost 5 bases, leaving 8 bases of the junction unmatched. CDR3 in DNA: TGTGCCAGCAGCCTCAGCGGGGGGGCCGCTGATACGCAGTATTTT. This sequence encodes CASSLSGGAADTQYF.

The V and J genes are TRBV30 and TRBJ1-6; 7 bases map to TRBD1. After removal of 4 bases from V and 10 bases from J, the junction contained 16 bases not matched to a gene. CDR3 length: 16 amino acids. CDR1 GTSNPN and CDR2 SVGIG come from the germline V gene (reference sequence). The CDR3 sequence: CAWNLKGAGGRSPLHF. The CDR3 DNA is TGTGCCTGGAATTTAAAGGGGGCAGGGGGACGCTCACCCCTCCACTTT.